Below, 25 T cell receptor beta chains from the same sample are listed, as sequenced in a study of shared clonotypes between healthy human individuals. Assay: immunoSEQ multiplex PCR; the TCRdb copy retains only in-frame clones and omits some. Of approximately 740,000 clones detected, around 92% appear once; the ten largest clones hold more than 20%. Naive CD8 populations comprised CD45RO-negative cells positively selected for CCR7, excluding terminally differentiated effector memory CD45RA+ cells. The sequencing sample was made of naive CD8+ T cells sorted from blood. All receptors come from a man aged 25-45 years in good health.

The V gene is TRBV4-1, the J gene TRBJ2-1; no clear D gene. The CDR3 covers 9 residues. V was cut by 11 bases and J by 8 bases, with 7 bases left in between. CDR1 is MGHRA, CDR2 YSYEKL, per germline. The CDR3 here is CALIYEQFF. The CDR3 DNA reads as TGCGCCCTAATCTATGAGCAGTTCTTC.

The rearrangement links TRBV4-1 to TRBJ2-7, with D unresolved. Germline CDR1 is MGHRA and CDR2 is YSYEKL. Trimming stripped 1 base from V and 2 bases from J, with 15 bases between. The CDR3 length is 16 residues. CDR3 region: CASSQGFGLATYEQYF. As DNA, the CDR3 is TGCGCCAGCAGCCAAGGGTTCGGGCTTGCTACCTACGAGCAGTACTTC.

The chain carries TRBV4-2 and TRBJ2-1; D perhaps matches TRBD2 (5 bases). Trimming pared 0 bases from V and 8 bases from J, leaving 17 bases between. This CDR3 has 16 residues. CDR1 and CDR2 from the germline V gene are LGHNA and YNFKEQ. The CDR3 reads CASSQESGSVSYEQFF. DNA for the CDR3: TGTGCCAGCAGCCAAGAGTCGGGGAGTGTGTCCTATGAGCAGTTCTTC.

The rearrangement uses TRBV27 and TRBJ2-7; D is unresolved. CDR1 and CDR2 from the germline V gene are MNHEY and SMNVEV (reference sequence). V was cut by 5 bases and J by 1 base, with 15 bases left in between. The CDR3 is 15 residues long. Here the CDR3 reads CASSTLQEPSYEQYF. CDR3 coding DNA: TGTGCCAGCAGTACCCTTCAGGAGCCGTCCTACGAGCAGTACTTC.

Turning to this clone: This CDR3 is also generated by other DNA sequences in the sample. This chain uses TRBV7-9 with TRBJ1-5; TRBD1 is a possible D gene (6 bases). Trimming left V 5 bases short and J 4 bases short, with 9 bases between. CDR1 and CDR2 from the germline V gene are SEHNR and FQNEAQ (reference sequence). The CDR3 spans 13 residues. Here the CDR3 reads CASSGTGNQPQHF. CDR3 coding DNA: TGTGCCAGCAGCGGTACAGGGAATCAGCCCCAGCATTTT. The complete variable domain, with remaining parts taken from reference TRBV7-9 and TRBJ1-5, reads DTGVSQNPRHKITKRGQNVTFRCDPISEHNRLYWYRQTLGQGPEFLTYFQNEAQLEKSRLLSDRFSAERPKGSFSTLEIQRTEQGDSAMYLCASSGTGNQPQHFGDGTRLSIL.

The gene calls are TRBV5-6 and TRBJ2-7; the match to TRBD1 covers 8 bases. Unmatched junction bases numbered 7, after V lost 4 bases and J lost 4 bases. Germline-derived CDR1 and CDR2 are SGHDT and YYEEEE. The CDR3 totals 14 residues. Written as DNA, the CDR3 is TGTGCCAGCAGCCCCCAGGGGGCATCTTACGAGCAGTACTTC. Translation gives CASSPQGASYEQYF.

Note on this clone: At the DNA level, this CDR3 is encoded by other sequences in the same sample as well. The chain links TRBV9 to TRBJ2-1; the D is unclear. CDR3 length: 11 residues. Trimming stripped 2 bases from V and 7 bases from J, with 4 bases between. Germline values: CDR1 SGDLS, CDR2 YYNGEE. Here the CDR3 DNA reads TGTGCCAGCAGCGTCCTGAATGAGCAGTTCTTC. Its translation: CASSVLNEQFF.

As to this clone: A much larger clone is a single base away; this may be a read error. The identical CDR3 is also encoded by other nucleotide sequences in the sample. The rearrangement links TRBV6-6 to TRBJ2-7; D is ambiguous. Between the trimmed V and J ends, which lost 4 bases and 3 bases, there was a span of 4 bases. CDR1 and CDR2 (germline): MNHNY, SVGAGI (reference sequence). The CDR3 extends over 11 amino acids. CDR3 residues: CASSSIYEQYF. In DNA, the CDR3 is TGTGCCAGCAGTTCCATCTACGAGCAGTACTTC.

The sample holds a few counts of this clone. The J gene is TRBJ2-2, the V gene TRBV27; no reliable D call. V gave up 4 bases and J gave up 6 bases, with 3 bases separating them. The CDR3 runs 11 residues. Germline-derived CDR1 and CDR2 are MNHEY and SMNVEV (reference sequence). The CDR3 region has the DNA TGTGCCAGCAGTTACGCCGGGGAGCTGTTTTTT. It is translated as CASSYAGELFF.

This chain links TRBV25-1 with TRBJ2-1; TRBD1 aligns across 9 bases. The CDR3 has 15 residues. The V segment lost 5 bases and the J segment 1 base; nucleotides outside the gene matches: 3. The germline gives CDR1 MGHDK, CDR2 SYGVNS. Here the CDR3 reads CASSSGQGSYNEQFF. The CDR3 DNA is TGTGCCAGCAGTTCGGGACAGGGATCCTACAATGAGCAGTTCTTC. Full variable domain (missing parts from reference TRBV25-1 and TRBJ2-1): EADIYQTPRYLVIGTGKKITLECSQTMGHDKMYWYQQDPGMELHLIHYSYGVNSTEKGDLSSESTVSRIRTEHFPLTLESARPSHTSQYLCASSSGQGSYNEQFFGPGTRLTVL.

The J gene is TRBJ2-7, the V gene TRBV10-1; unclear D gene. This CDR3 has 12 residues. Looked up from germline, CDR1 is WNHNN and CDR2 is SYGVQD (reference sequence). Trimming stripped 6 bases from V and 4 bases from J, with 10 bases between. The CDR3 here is CASSREGYEQYF. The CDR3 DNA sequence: TGCGCCAGCAGCAGAGAAGGGTACGAGCAGTACTTC.

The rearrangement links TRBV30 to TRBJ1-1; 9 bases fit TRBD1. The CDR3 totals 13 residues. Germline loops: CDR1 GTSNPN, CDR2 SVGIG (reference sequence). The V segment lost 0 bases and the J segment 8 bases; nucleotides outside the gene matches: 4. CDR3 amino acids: CAWSVGGTGEAFF. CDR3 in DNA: TGTGCCTGGAGTGTAGGAGGGACAGGGGAAGCTTTCTTT.

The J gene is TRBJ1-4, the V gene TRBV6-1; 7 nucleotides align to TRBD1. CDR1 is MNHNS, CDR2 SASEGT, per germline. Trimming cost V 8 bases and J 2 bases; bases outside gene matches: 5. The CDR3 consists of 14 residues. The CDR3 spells CASAQGGTNEKLFF. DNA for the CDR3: TGTGCCAGCGCTCAGGGGGGGACTAATGAAAAACTGTTTTTT.

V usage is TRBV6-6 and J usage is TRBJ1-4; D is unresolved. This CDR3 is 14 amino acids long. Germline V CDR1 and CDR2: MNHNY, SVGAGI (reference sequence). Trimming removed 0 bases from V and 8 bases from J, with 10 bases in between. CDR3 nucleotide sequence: TGTGCCAGCAGTTACTCGATGAGTGGAGAAAAACTGTTTTTT. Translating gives CASSYSMSGEKLFF.

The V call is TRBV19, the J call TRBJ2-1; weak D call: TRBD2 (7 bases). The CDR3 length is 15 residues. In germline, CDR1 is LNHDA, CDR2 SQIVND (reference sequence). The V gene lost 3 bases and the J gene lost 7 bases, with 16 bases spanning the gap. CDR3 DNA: TGTGCCAGTAGTATGGGGGGGCTTGGGTATAATGAGCAGTTCTTC. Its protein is CASSMGGLGYNEQFF. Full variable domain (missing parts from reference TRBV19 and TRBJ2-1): DGGITQSPKYLFRKEGQNVTLSCEQNLNHDAMYWYRQDPGQGLRLIYYSQIVNDFQKGDIAEGYSVSREKKESFPLTVTSAQKNPTAFYLCASSMGGLGYNEQFFGPGTRLTVL.

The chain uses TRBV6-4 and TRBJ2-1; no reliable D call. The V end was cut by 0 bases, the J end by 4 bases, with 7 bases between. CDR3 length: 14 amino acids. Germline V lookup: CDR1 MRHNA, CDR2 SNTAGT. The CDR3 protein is CASSDSNSYNEQFF. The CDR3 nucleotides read TGTGCCAGCAGTGACTCCAATAGTTACAATGAGCAGTTCTTC.

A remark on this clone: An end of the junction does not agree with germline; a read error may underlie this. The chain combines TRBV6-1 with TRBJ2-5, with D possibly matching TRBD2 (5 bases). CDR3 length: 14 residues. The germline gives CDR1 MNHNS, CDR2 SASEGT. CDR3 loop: CASSEWEYQETQHF. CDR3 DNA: TGTGCCAGCAGTGAATGGGAGTACCAAGAGACCCAGCACTTC.

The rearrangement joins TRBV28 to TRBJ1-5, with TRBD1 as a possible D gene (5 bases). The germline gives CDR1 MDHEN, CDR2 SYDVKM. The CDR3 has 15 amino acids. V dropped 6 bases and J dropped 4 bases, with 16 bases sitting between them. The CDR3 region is CASRQRAGGNQPQHF. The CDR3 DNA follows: TGTGCCAGCAGACAAAGGGCGGGGGGAAATCAGCCCCAGCATTTT.

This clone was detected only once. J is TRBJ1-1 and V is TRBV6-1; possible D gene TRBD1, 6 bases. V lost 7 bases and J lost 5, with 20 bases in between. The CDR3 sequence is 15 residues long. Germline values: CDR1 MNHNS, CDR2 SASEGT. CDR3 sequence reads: CASTEPGEISTEAFF. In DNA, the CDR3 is TGTGCCAGCACAGAGCCAGGGGAAATTTCTACTGAAGCTTTCTTT.

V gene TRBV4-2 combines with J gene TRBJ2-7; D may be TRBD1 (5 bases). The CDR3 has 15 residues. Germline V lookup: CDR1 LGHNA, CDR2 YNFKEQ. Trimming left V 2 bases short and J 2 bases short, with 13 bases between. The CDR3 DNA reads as TGTGCCAGCAGCCAAAAGACAGATGCCACCTACGAGCAGTACTTC. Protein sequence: CASSQKTDATYEQYF.

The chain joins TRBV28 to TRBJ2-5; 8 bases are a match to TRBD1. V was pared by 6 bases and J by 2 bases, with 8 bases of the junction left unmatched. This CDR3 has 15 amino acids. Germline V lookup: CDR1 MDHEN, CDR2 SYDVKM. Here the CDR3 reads CASSSPGQEQETQYF. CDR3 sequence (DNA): TGTGCCAGCAGCAGCCCGGGACAGGAGCAAGAGACCCAGTACTTC.

As DNA, the CDR3 is TGTGCCAGCAGCATCGGGCTGTACAATGAGCAGTTCTTC. It specifies CASSIGLYNEQFF. This sequence joins TRBV7-2 and TRBJ2-1; no firm D call. The germline V and J ends were trimmed by 5 bases and 4 bases, with 9 bases remaining between them. Germline V CDR1 and CDR2: SGHTA, FQGNSA. CDR3 size: 13 residues. The variable domain in full, with the rest retrieved from reference TRBV7-2 and TRBJ2-1, is GAGVSQSPSNKVTEKGKDVELRCDPISGHTALYWYRQSLGQGLEFLIYFQGNSAPDKSGLPSDRFSAERTGGSVSTLTIQRTQQEDSAVYLCASSIGLYNEQFFGPGTRLTVL.

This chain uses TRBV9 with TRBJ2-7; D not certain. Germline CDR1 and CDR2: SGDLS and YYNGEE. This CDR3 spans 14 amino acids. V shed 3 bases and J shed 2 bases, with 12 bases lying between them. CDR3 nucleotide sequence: TGTGCCAGCAGCGCCCCCCGGGTACCCTACGAGCAGTACTTC. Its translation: CASSAPRVPYEQYF.

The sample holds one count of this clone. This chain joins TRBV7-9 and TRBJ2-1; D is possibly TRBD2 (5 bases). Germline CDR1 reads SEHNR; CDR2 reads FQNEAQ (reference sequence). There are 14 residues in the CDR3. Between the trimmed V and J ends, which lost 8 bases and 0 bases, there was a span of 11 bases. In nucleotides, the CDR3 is TGTGCCAGCTCGACTACTAGCTCCTACAATGAGCAGTTCTTC. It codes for CASSTTSSYNEQFF.

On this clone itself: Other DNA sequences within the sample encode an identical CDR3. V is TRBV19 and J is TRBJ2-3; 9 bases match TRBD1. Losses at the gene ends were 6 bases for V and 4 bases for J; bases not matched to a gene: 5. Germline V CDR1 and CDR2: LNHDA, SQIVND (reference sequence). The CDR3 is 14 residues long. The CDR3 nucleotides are TGTGCCAGTAGCCCAACAGGGGGCGCAGATACGCAGTATTTT. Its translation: CASSPTGGADTQYF. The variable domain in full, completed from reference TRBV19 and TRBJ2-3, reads DGGITQSPKYLFRKEGQNVTLSCEQNLNHDAMYWYRQDPGQGLRLIYYSQIVNDFQKGDIAEGYSVSREKKESFPLTVTSAQKNPTAFYLCASSPTGGADTQYFGPGTRLTVL.